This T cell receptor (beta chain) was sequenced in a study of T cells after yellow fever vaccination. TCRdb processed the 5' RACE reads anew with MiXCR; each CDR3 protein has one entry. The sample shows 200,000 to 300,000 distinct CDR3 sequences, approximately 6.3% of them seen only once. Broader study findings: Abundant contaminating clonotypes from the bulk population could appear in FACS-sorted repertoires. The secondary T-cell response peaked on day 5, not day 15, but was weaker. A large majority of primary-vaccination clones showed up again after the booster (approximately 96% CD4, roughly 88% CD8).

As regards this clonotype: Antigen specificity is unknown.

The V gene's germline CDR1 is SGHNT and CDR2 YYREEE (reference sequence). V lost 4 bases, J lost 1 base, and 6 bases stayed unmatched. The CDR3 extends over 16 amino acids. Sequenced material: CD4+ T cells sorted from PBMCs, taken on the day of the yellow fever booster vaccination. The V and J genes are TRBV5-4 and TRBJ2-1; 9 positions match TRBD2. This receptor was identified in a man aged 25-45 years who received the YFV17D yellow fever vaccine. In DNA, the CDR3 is TGTGCCAGCAGCGACCCTAGCGGGAATTCCTACAATGAGCAGTTCTTC. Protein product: CASSDPSGNSYNEQFF.